These 23 T cell receptor beta chains originate from one sample sequenced in a study of OX40 agonist ivuxolimab in advanced cancers. Profiling relied on immunoSEQ multiplex PCR, and the TCRdb table lists in-frame clones only, not all of them. Among tens of thousands of clones listed, around 85% were seen once. This sample comprised CD4+ or CD8+ T cells sorted from blood, obtained in a trial of the OX40 agonist ivuxolimab. These receptors were obtained from an adult with an advanced solid tumor such as melanoma, head and neck, liver or kidney cancer.

CDR3 DNA sequence: TGTGCCAGCAGCCCTCCCTCTAGCGGGAGGATCTCCTACGAGCAGTACTTC. This codes for CASSPPSSGRISYEQYF. J is TRBJ2-5 and V is TRBV28; TRBD2 agrees at 11 bases. The DNA end lines up better with TRBJ2-7; the J call may be wrong. There are 17 residues in the CDR3. CDR1 and CDR2 (germline): MDHEN, SYDVKM.

V usage is TRBV13 and J usage is TRBJ1-4; D not resolved. CDR3 length: 17 amino acids. CDR1 and CDR2 (germline): PRHDT, FYEKMQ (reference sequence). Trimming stripped 0 bases from V and 0 bases from J, with 11 bases between. CDR3 protein: CASSLGLGQATNEKLFF. DNA of the CDR3: TGTGCCAGCAGCTTAGGCCTCGGGCAAGCAACTAATGAAAAACTGTTTTTT.

A single count supports this clone. Other nucleotide sequences in the sample specify the same CDR3. The genes are TRBV6-5 and TRBJ1-4; D is possibly TRBD1 (5 bases). CDR3 size: 14 residues. The germline V gene has CDR1 MNHEY and CDR2 SVGAGI. Between the trimmed V and J ends, which lost 4 bases and 2 bases, there was a span of 8 bases. CDR3 sequence: CASSFGGTNEKLFF. In nucleotides, the CDR3 is TGTGCCAGCAGTTTTGGGGGTACTAATGAAAAACTGTTTTTT.

The CDR3 is CASSQLTGLSYEQYF. The CDR3 DNA reads as TGTGCCAGCAGCCAACTAACTGGGCTCTCCTACGAGCAGTACTTC. The rearrangement joins TRBV14 to TRBJ2-7, with unresolved D. Trimming pared 2 bases from V and 0 bases from J, leaving 11 bases between. CDR3 length: 15 amino acids. Per the germline V gene, CDR1 is SGHDN and CDR2 is FVKESK.

The chain employs TRBV9 and TRBJ1-2, with 9 bases aligning to TRBD1. CDR3 length: 14 amino acids. J was trimmed by 8 bases and V by 0 bases; bases with no gene match: 5. Germline CDR1 and CDR2: SGDLS and YYNGEE. The CDR3 nucleotides are TGTGCCAGCAGCGTAGCTTGGACAGGGGAAGGCTACACCTTC. Protein sequence: CASSVAWTGEGYTF.

This chain links TRBV6-4 with TRBJ2-1; possible D gene TRBD1, 6 bases. This CDR3 spans 14 amino acids. Trimming shortened V by 2 bases and J by 5 bases, and 10 bases separated the two germline ends. Germline V gives CDR1 MRHNA, CDR2 SNTAGT. CDR3 sequence reads: CASSDPDRNNEQFF. CDR3 sequence (DNA): TGTGCCAGCAGTGACCCCGACAGGAACAATGAGCAGTTCTTC.

This clone was detected once. This sequence joins TRBV10-2 and TRBJ1-2; possible D gene TRBD1, 5 bases. Germline CDR1 reads WSHSY; CDR2 reads SAAADI. V shed 0 bases and J shed 4 bases, with 15 bases lying between them. The CDR3 covers 16 residues. The CDR3 region has the DNA TGCGCCAGCAGTGAGTCGTTGGGACGGACCCTCTATGGCTACACCTTC. This translates into CASSESLGRTLYGYTF.

This clone occurred once. The V and J genes are TRBV27 and TRBJ2-5, with 11 bases fitting TRBD2. The CDR3 runs to 15 residues. CDR1 and CDR2 (germline): MNHEY, SMNVEV (reference sequence). The ends lost 5 bases at V and 3 bases at J; junction bases unmatched: 5. The CDR3 coding sequence is TGTGCCAGCAGTCTCGGACTAGCGGGTGAAGAGACCCAGTACTTC. Protein: CASSLGLAGEETQYF.

The J gene is TRBJ2-3, the V gene TRBV7-8; D uncertain. Trimming pared 3 bases from V and 1 base from J, leaving 8 bases between. Germline values: CDR1 SGHVS, CDR2 FQNEAQ. This CDR3 region has 14 residues. The CDR3 spells CASSFLYGTDTQYF. The CDR3 bases are TGTGCCAGCAGCTTTTTGTATGGCACAGATACGCAGTATTTT.

V usage is TRBV5-8 and J usage is TRBJ1-1; perhaps TRBD1 as D (5 bases). V gave up 4 bases and J gave up 4 bases, with 14 bases separating them. Germline V lookup: CDR1 SGHTS, CDR2 YDEGEE. This CDR3 region has 14 residues. This CDR3 is CASSPGGGSTEAFF. CDR3 coding DNA: TGTGCCAGCAGCCCTGGTGGGGGGAGCACTGAAGCTTTCTTT.

The CDR3 sequence: CATQQGTSYNEQFF. Here the CDR3 DNA reads TGTGCCACCCAACAGGGAACCTCCTACAATGAGCAGTTCTTC. The chain carries TRBV27 and TRBJ2-1; the D gene is possibly TRBD1 (6 bases). The V end lost 10 bases, the J end lost 0 bases, and 13 bases lay between the germline ends. Germline loops: CDR1 MNHEY, CDR2 SMNVEV (reference sequence). The CDR3 sequence is 14 residues long.

This clone was seen more than once but under ten times. The chain combines TRBV2 with TRBJ1-1; D not resolved. Germline V gene lookup returns CDR1 SNHLY and CDR2 FYNNEI. Between the trimmed V and J ends, which lost 6 bases and 0 bases, there was a span of 8 bases. The CDR3 totals 13 residues. CDR3 coding DNA: TGTGCCAGCAGGGCACTAATGAACACTGAAGCTTTCTTT. This codes for CASRALMNTEAFF.

This sequence joins TRBV21-1 and TRBJ1-5; the DNA was not used to check the table's D call, TRBD1. TRBV21-1 is a recognized pseudogene. This CDR3 region has 18 residues. The CDR3 DNA sequence: TGTGCCAGCAGCAAAGGAGGGGGCACCCTGTATAGCAATCAGCCCCAGCATTTT. This sequence encodes CASSKGGGTLYSNQPQHF.

By share of the sample, this clone is medium-sized. The gene calls are TRBV28 and TRBJ1-5, with a possible D match to TRBD1 (5 bases). Germline V gene lookup returns CDR1 MDHEN and CDR2 SYDVKM. The CDR3 has 16 residues. V was trimmed by 3 bases and J by 6 bases, leaving 18 bases between them. CDR3 in amino acids: CASSFAQGMRSQPQHF. The CDR3 bases are TGTGCCAGCAGTTTCGCCCAGGGAATGCGCAGTCAGCCCCAGCATTTT.

The rearrangement links TRBV27 to TRBJ2-6; D is possibly TRBD1 (6 bases). The V and J ends lost 6 bases and 0 bases respectively, with 15 bases between them. The germline gives CDR1 MNHEY, CDR2 SMNVEV (reference sequence). The CDR3 contains 17 residues. The CDR3 reads CASRPDSIISGANVLTF. The CDR3 DNA reads as TGTGCCAGCAGGCCGGACAGTATAATCTCTGGGGCCAACGTCCTGACTTTC.

As to this clone: At the DNA level, this CDR3 is encoded by other sequences in the same sample as well. The chain uses TRBV5-1 and TRBJ1-1; D remains unclear. V gave up 0 bases and J gave up 0 bases, with 3 bases separating them. The CDR3 sequence is 13 residues long. Germline CDR1 SGHRS, CDR2 YFSETQ. The CDR3 spells CASSLALNTEAFF. As DNA, the CDR3 is TGCGCCAGCAGCTTGGCCCTGAACACTGAAGCTTTCTTT.

This clone was picked up one time. The chain joins TRBV27 to TRBJ2-3; D gene ambiguous. V lost 4 bases to trimming and J lost 6 bases, with 8 bases between them. Per germline, CDR1 MNHEY and CDR2 SMNVEV (reference sequence). The CDR3 loop spans 12 amino acids. CDR3 DNA: TGTGCCAGCAGTTCGGTAGAGGATACGCAGTATTTT. It yields the protein CASSSVEDTQYF.

The rearrangement uses TRBV19 and TRBJ1-1; D unclear. The CDR3 consists of 13 residues. V shed 7 bases and J shed 7 bases, with 16 bases lying between them. Germline lookup yields CDR1 LNHDA and CDR2 SQIVND (reference sequence). As DNA, the CDR3 is TGTGCCAGTACCCCACCCGCCGGACGTGAAGCTTTCTTT. Its protein is CASTPPAGREAFF.

The chain combines TRBV7-3 with TRBJ1-2; D is unresolved. The CDR3 runs 12 residues. Trimming removed 1 base from V and 7 bases from J, with 7 bases in between. Germline-derived CDR1 and CDR2 are SGHTA and FQGTGA. CDR3 sequence (DNA): TGTGCCAGCAGCTTAATTGGGGTTGGCTACACCTTC. It codes for CASSLIGVGYTF. Based on the CDR3 plus reference TRBV7-3 and TRBJ1-2, the full variable domain is GAGVSQTPSNKVTEKGKYVELRCDPISGHTALYWYRQSLGQGPEFLIYFQGTGAADDSGLPNDRFFAVRPEGSVSTLKIQRTERGDSAVYLCASSLIGVGYTFGSGTRLTVV.

The gene calls are TRBV27 and TRBJ2-7, with a tentative D call TRBD2 (6 bases). CDR1 and CDR2 from the germline V gene are MNHEY and SMNVEV (reference sequence). The V and J ends lost 2 bases and 5 bases respectively, with 16 bases between them. The length of the CDR3 is 15 residues. CDR3 in DNA: TGTGCCAGCAGTTTAGCGGGAATGGGGGTGGACGAGCAGTACTTC. It specifies CASSLAGMGVDEQYF.

This clone showed up just once. This chain uses TRBV4-1 with TRBJ2-2; 7 bases are shared with TRBD1. This CDR3 spans 14 amino acids. The J segment lost 4 bases and the V segment lost 3 bases, leaving 2 bases of the junction unmatched. Germline-derived CDR1 and CDR2 are MGHRA and YSYEKL. CDR3 bases: TGCGCCAGCAGCCAGGGACAGTTCACCGGGGAGCTGTTTTTT. Translation gives CASSQGQFTGELFF.

The rearrangement uses TRBV6-6 and TRBJ2-3; 9 bases agree with TRBD2. This CDR3 contains 16 residues. Trimming removed 8 bases from V and 1 base from J; junction bases left unmatched: 10. CDR1 and CDR2 from the germline V gene are MNHNY and SVGAGI (reference sequence). Here the CDR3 DNA reads TGTGCCAGCGTATCCGGGACTAGCCTCGGCACAGATACGCAGTATTTT. The encoded protein is CASVSGTSLGTDTQYF.

Of note for this clone: Other DNA sequences in this specimen translate into the identical CDR3. V is TRBV11-2 and J is TRBJ2-1, with 10 bases that match TRBD2. Germline loops: CDR1 SGHAT, CDR2 FQNNGV. This CDR3 is built from 16 residues. The J segment lost 0 bases and the V segment lost 4 bases, leaving 3 bases of the junction unmatched. CDR3 bases: TGTGCCAGCAGCTCCCGGACTAGCGGCTCCTACAATGAGCAGTTCTTC. It encodes CASSSRTSGSYNEQFF.